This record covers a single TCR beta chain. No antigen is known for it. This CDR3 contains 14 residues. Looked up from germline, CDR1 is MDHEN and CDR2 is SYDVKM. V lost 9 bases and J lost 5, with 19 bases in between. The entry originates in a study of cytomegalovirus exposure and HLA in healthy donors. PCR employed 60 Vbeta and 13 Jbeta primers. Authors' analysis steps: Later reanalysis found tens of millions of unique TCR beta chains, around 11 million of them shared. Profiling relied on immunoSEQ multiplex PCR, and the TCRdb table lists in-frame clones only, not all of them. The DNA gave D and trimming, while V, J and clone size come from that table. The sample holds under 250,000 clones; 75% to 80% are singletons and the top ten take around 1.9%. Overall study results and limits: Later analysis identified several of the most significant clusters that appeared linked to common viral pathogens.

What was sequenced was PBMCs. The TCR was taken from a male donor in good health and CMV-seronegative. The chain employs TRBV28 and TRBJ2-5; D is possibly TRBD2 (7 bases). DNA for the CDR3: TGTGCCAGTTTGGAAGTAGGGGGGGTCGAGACCCAGTACTTC. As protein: CASLEVGGVETQYF. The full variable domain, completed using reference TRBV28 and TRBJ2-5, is DVKVTQSSRYLVKRTGEKVFLECVQDMDHENMFWYRQDPGLGLRLIYFSYDVKMKEKGDIPEGYSVSREKKERFSLILESASTNQTSMYLCASLEVGGVETQYFGPGTRLLVL.